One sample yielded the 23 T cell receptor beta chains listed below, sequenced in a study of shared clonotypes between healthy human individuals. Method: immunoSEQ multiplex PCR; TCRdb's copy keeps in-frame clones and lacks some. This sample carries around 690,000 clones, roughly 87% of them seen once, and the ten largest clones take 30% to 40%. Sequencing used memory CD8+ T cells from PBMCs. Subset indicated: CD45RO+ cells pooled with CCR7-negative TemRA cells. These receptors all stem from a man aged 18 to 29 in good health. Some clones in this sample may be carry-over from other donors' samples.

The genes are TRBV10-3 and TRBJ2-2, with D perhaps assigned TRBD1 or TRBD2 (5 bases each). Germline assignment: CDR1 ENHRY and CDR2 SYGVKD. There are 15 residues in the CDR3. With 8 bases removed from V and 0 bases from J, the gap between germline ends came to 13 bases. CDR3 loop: CAIFKGTSNTGELFF. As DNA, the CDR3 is TGTGCCATCTTTAAGGGGACCTCGAACACCGGGGAGCTGTTTTTT.

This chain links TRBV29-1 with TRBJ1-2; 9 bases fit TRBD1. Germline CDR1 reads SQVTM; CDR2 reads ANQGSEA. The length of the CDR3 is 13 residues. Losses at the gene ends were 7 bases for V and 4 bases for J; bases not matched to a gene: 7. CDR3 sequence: CSGLGQGFYGYTF. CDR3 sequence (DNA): TGCAGCGGTTTGGGACAGGGCTTCTATGGCTACACCTTC.

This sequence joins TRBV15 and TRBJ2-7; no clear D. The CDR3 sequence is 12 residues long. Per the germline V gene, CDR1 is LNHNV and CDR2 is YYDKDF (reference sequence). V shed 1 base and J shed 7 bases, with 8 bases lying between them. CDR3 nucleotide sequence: TGTGCCACCAGCAGAGCCGCCGGGGAGCAGTACTTC. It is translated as CATSRAAGEQYF.

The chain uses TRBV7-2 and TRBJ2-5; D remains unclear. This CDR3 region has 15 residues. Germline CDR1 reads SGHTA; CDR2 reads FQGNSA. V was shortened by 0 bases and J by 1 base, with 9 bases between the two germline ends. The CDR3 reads CASSLAGPVQETQYF. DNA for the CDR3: TGTGCCAGCAGCTTAGCCGGCCCCGTCCAAGAGACCCAGTACTTC. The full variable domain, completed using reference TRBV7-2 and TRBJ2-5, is GAGVSQSPSNKVTEKGKDVELRCDPISGHTALYWYRQSLGQGLEFLIYFQGNSAPDKSGLPSDRFSAERTGGSVSTLTIQRTQQEDSAVYLCASSLAGPVQETQYFGPGTRLLVL.

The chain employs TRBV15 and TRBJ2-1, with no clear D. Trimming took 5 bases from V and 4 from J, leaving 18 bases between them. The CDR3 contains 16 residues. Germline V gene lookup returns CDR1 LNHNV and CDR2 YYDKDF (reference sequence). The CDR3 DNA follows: TGTGCCACCAGCGCCCAACTCGTTTCCTTATACAATGAGCAGTTCTTC. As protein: CATSAQLVSLYNEQFF.

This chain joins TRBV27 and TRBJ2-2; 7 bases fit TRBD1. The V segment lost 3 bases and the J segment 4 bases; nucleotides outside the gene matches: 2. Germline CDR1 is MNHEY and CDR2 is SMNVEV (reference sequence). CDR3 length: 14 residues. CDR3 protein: CASSFSGGTGELFF. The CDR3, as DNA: TGTGCCAGCAGTTTTTCAGGGGGCACCGGGGAGCTGTTTTTT.

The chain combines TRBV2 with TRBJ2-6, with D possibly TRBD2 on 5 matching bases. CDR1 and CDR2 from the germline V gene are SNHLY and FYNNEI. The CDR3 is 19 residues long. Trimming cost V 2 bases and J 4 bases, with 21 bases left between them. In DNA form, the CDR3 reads TGTGCCAGCAGTGAATCGGCCCGGGTACCTTCGGGGGGGGCCAACGTCCTGACTTTC. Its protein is CASSESARVPSGGANVLTF.

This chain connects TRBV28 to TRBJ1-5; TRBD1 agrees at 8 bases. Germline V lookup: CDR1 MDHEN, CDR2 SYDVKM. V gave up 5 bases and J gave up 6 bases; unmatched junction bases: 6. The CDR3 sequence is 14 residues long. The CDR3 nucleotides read TGTGCCAGCAGTCTCGGACAGGGATCTCAGCCCCAGCATTTT. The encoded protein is CASSLGQGSQPQHF.

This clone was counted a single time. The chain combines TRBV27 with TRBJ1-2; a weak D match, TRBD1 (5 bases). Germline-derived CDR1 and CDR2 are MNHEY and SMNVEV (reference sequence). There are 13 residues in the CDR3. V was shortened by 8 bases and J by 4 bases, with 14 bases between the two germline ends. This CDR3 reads CASGTRETYGYTF. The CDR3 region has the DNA TGTGCCAGCGGGACCCGGGAAACCTATGGCTACACCTTC.

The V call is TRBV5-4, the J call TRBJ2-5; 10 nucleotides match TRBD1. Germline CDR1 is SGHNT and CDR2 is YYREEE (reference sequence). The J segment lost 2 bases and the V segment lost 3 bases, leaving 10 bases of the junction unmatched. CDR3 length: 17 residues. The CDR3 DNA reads TGTGCCAGCAGCTCGGGGCCGGGACAGGGGAAACAAGAGACCCAGTACTTC. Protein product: CASSSGPGQGKQETQYF.

This chain's CDR3 is CASRQGPGSNQPQHF. Here the CDR3 DNA reads TGTGCCAGCAGGCAGGGGCCGGGTAGCAATCAGCCCCAGCATTTT. The rearrangement joins TRBV27 to TRBJ1-5; maybe TRBD1 (6 bases). V was pared by 6 bases and J by 0 bases, with 12 bases between. The CDR3 sequence is 15 residues long. Germline V lookup: CDR1 MNHEY, CDR2 SMNVEV (reference sequence).

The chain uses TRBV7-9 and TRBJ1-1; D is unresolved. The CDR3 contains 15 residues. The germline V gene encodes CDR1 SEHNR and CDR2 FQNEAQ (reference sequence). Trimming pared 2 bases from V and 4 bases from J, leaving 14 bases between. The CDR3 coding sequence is TGTGCCAGCAGCTTAATTTGGGAAGAGGTCACTGAAGCTTTCTTT. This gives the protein CASSLIWEEVTEAFF.

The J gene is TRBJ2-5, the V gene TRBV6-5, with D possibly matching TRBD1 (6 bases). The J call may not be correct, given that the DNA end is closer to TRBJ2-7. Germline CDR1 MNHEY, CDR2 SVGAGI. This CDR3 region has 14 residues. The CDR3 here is CASSYSNGGHEQYF. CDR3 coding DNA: TGTGCCAGCAGTTACTCGAATGGGGGCCACGAGCAGTACTTC.

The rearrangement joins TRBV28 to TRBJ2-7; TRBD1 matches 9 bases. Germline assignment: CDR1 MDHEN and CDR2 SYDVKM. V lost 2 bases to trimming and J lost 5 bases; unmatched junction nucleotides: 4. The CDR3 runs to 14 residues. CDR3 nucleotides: TGTGCCAGCAGTTTAGGGACAGGGCTACACGAGCAGTACTTC. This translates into CASSLGTGLHEQYF.

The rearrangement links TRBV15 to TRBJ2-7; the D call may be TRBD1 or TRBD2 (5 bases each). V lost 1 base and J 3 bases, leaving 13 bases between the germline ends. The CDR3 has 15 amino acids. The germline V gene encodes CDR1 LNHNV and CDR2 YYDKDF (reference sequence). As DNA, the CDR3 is TGTGCCACCAGCAGAGGAGGGACGGGCCTCTACGAGCAGTACTTC. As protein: CATSRGGTGLYEQYF.

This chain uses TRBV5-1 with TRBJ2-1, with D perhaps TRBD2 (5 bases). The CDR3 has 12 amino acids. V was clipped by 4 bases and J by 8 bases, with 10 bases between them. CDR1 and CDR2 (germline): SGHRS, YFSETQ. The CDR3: CASSRGNDEQFF. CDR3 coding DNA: TGCGCCAGCAGCCGAGGGAATGATGAGCAGTTCTTC.

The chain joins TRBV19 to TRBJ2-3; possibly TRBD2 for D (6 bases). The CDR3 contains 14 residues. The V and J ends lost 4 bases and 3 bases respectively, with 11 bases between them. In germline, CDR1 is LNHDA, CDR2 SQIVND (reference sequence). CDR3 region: CASSSFGLTDTQYF. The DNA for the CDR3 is TGTGCCAGTAGTAGCTTCGGACTAACAGATACGCAGTATTTT.

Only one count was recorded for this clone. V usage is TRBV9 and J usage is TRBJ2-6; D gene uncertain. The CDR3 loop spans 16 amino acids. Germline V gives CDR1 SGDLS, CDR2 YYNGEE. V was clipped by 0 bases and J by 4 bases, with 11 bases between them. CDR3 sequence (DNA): TGTGCCAGCAGCGTAGCCCAGGACCTCGGGGCCAACGTCCTGACTTTC. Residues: CASSVAQDLGANVLTF.

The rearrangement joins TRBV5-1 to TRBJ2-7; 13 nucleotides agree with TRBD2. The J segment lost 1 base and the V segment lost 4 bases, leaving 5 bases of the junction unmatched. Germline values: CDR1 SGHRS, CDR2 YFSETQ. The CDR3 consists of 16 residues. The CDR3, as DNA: TGCGCCAGCAGCGCCTTACTAGCGGGAGGGTCCTACGAGCAGTACTTC. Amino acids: CASSALLAGGSYEQYF.

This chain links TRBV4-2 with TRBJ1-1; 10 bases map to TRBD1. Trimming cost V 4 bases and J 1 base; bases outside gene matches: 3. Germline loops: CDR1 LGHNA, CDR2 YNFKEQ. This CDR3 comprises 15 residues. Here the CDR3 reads CASSLTGGANTEAFF. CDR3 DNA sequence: TGTGCCAGCAGCCTGACAGGGGGCGCGAACACTGAAGCTTTCTTT.

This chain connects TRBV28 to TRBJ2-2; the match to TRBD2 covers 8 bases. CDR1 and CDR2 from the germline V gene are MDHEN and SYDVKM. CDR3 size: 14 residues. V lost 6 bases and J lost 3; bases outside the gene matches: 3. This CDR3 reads CASRWRGDTGELFF. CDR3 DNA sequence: TGTGCCAGCAGATGGCGGGGGGACACCGGGGAGCTGTTTTTT.

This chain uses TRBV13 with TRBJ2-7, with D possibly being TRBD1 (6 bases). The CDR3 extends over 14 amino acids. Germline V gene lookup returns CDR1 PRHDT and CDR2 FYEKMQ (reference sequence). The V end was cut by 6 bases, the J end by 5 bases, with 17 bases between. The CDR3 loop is CASRDRLGMDEQYF. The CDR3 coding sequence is TGTGCCAGCAGAGACAGGTTAGGGATGGACGAGCAGTACTTC.

Here the CDR3 reads CASCSLYWEDNTEAFF. CDR3 DNA sequence: TGTGCCAGCTGTTCCCTCTATTGGGAGGACAACACTGAAGCTTTCTTT. This sequence joins TRBV13 and TRBJ1-1; D uncertain. The CDR3 totals 16 residues. CDR1 is PRHDT and CDR2 is FYEKMQ in the germline V gene (reference sequence). V lost 8 bases, J lost 2 bases, and 21 bases lay in between.